This is a list of T cell receptor beta chains from one sample in a study of identifying expanded T cells in peripheral blood. The assay was immunoSEQ multiplex PCR, and TCRdb's table has in-frame clones only and misses some. The repertoire holds about 85,000 clones, about 91% seen once, with approximately 2.8% in the top ten. Sequenced input: blood. These receptors came from a person aged 18 to 69 in good health. Each CDR3 is given with its conserved first and last residue. Fields, in order: D gene, clone size, V gene, J gene, CDR3 DNA, CDR3 protein. A D gene is named only where the DNA matches it firmly. Expanded clones are given a class, and other clones once, few, many or no size at all.

>TRBD1|-|TRBV5-3|TRBJ2-7
TGTGCCAGAAGCTTTATCTGGGTTAGACAGGGCGCCTACGAGCAGTACTTC
CARSFIWVRQGAYEQYF
>TRBD1|-|TRBV7-2|TRBJ2-7
TGTGCCAGCAGTCCCGGGACAGGGCTCTACGAGCAGTACTTC
CASSPGTGLYEQYF
>TRBD2|few|TRBV5-1|TRBJ2-3
TGCGCCAGCAGCATCCCAGCTAGCGGGGGGACCCCCACAGATACGCAGTATTTT
CASSIPASGGTPTDTQYF
>-|-|TRBV7-2|TRBJ2-7
TGTGCCAGCAGCTTCGGGTCTAACGAGCAGTACTTC
CASSFGSNEQYF
>-|-|TRBV9|TRBJ1-2
TGTGCCAGCAGCGGAAATGGGCCTAACTATGGCTACACCTTC
CASSGNGPNYGYTF
>-|-|TRBV11-2|TRBJ1-5
TGTGCCAGCAGCTTAGGGGCGGATCAGCCCCAGCATTTT
CASSLGADQPQHF
>-|-|TRBV7-2|TRBJ1-2
TGTGCCAGCAGTGGCGATGGCTACACCTTC
CASSGDGYTF
>TRBD1|-|TRBV14|TRBJ2-7
TGTGCCAGCAGCCCATTCACAGGGGATGGGAACGAGCAGTACTTC
CASSPFTGDGNEQYF
>TRBD1|-|TRBV19|TRBJ2-1
TGTGCCAGTAGTTACAGGGGGGCGTACAATGAGCAGTTCTTC
CASSYRGAYNEQFF
>TRBD1|-|TRBV18|TRBJ1-4
TGTGCCAGCTCACCGGGACAGGGCCAATGGCTGTTTTTT
CASSPGQGQWLFF
>TRBD1|once|TRBV2|TRBJ1-5
TGTGCCAGCAGTTTGACAGGGGCTCAGCCCCAGCATTTT
CASSLTGAQPQHF
>-|-|TRBV19|TRBJ1-2
TGTGCCAGTAGAAAGGGAACAGGATACTATGGCTACACCTTC
CASRKGTGYYGYTF
>TRBD1|once|TRBV7-2|TRBJ2-1
TGTGCCAGCAGCTTAGCGGGGACAGGGCCTCACAATGAGCAGTTCTTC
CASSLAGTGPHNEQFF
>TRBD1|-|TRBV28|TRBJ1-4
TGTGCCAGCCAGGGGGGGGACCCCTTAAATAGTGATCACACGGCAACTAATGAAAAACTGTTTTTT
CASQGGDPLNSDHTATNEKLFF
>-|-|TRBV19|TRBJ1-2
TGTGCCAGTGGCAAGACACTCGGGGCCTATGGCTACACCTTC
CASGKTLGAYGYTF
>-|-|TRBV28|TRBJ2-2
TGTGCCAGCAGCCGGGCCTCCGGGGAGCTGTTTTTT
CASSRASGELFF
>-|-|TRBV18|TRBJ2-5
TGTGCCAGCTCACCACTTGCGGCTAGCTCACAAGAGACCCAGTACTTC
CASSPLAASSQETQYF
>TRBD1|-|TRBV28|TRBJ2-3
TGTGCCAGCAGTTTCGGACAGGACACAGATACGCAGTATTTT
CASSFGQDTDTQYF
>TRBD1|-|TRBV5-1|TRBJ1-1
TGCGCCAGCAGCTTGCAGGGGGCGAACACTGAAGCTTTCTTT
CASSLQGANTEAFF
>TRBD2|once|TRBV9|TRBJ2-3
TGTGCCAGCAGCGTAGCCGGGGGGGGCGGCGCAGATACGCAGTATTTT
CASSVAGGGGADTQYF
>-|-|TRBV19|TRBJ1-2
TGTGCCAGTATAAAAGGGGACTATGGCTACACCTTC
CASIKGDYGYTF
>TRBD2|-|TRBV2|TRBJ2-7
TGTGCCAGCAGTGAACCTGCGGGAGGGGAGCAGTACTTC
CASSEPAGGEQYF
>TRBD1|-|TRBV11-2|TRBJ2-7
TGTGCCAGCAGCGCAACAGGGGGCACGTGGTACGAGCAGTACTTC
CASSATGGTWYEQYF
>-|-|TRBV10-3|TRBJ2-6
TGTGCCATCCCGGGCCCCTCTGGGGCCAACGTCCTGACTTTC
CAIPGPSGANVLTF
>TRBD1|-|TRBV19|TRBJ1-2
TGTGCCAGTAGACCCACAGGGGCCCATGGCTACACCTTC
CASRPTGAHGYTF
>-|-|TRBV7-2|TRBJ2-1
TGTGCCAGCAGCCCAACTAGTTATCATGAGCAGTTCTTC
CASSPTSYHEQFF
>TRBD1|-|TRBV28|TRBJ1-2
TGTGCCAGCAGCCTATGGGCTTGGGACAGGTCGGACTCACACTATGGCTACACCTTC
CASSLWAWDRSDSHYGYTF
>-|-|TRBV18|TRBJ1-5
TGTGCCAGCTCACCAGCAAAAGATCAGCCCCAGCATTTT
CASSPAKDQPQHF
>-|-|TRBV10-3|TRBJ1-1
TGTGCCACCTCCGGGCCCGCCGGCACTGAAGCTTTCTTT
CATSGPAGTEAFF
>-|-|TRBV5-1|TRBJ1-1
TGCGCCAGCAGCCCCGATCGCATGAACACTGAAGCTTTCTTT
CASSPDRMNTEAFF
>TRBD1|-|TRBV19|TRBJ1-2
TGTGCCAGTAGTATCGACGGGACAGGCGTTTATGGCTACACCTTC
CASSIDGTGVYGYTF
>-|-|TRBV6-4|TRBJ2-6
TGTGCCAGCAGTGACCAGAGCTCTGGGGCCAACGTCCTGACTTTC
CASSDQSSGANVLTF
>TRBD2|once|TRBV5-6|TRBJ2-5
TGTGCCAGCAGCTCTGGGACTAGCGGGGGAGAGACCCAGTACTTC
CASSSGTSGGETQYF
>-|-|TRBV10-3|TRBJ2-1
TGTGCCATCAGTGAACTCGGGCGAAGCTCCTACAATGAGCAGTTCTTC
CAISELGRSSYNEQFF
>-|-|TRBV9|TRBJ2-2
TGTGCCAGCAATTTCGGGGACACCGGGGAGCTGTTTTTT
CASNFGDTGELFF
>-|-|TRBV5-6|TRBJ2-7
TGTGCCAGCAGCTGGGCCGGGACATACTCCTACGAGCAGTACTTC
CASSWAGTYSYEQYF
>-|-|TRBV7-2|TRBJ2-1
TGTGCCAGCAGCGAGGTTAGCGGATACAATGAGCAGTTCTTC
CASSEVSGYNEQFF
>-|-|TRBV20-1|TRBJ2-3
TGCAGTGCTAGTTTTAGGGATACGCAGTATTTT
CSASFRDTQYF
>-|-|TRBV7-9|TRBJ2-1
TGTGCCAGCAGCCGTGGACAGTCAGCGGTGAAGCAGTTCTTC
CASSRGQSAVKQFF
>-|-|TRBV7-2|TRBJ2-2
TGTGCCAGCCGAGGAGCGAACACCGGGGAGCTGTTTTTT
CASRGANTGELFF
>TRBD2|-|TRBV4-1|TRBJ2-7
TGCGCCAGCAGCCAAGCGAGCGGGACTAGCACGTACGAGCAGTACTTC
CASSQASGTSTYEQYF
>-|-|TRBV21-1|TRBJ1-2
TGTGCCAGCAGCCTCCTAGGACAGGGAGCGAAGGGCTACACCTTC
CASSLLGQGAKGYTF